These 3 T cell receptor beta chains were sequenced from one sample in a study of blood T cell repertoires in COVID-19. Sequenced by immunoSEQ multiplex PCR; TCRdb stores in-frame clones only, minus some. Altogether just over 300,000 clones are present, about 89% being singletons, with the ten largest covering around a tenth. Sequenced material: PBMCs or T cells enriched from blood (not recorded which). The receptors here all came from a woman in her thirties or forties who had recovered from COVID-19.

This rearrangement joins TRBV5-1 to TRBJ2-1; 12 nucleotides align to TRBD1. The CDR3 contains 15 residues. Germline CDR1 and CDR2: SGHRS and YFSETQ. Trimming took 5 bases from V and 8 from J; bases not matched to a gene: 8. In DNA, the CDR3 is TGCGCCAGCAGTTCGGGACAGGGGGCGCCTGATGAGCAGTTCTTC. Residues: CASSSGQGAPDEQFF.

The rearrangement joins TRBV11-2 to TRBJ1-6; 7 positions agree with TRBD1. CDR1 and CDR2 (germline): SGHAT, FQNNGV. The CDR3 loop spans 15 amino acids. The V segment lost 2 bases and the J segment 7 bases; nucleotides outside the gene matches: 5. CDR3 coding DNA: TGTGCCAGCAGCTTAAGGACAGGAGCCAATTCACCCCTCCACTTT. This translates into CASSLRTGANSPLHF.

The rearrangement uses TRBV28 and TRBJ2-5, with TRBD1 matching over 7 bases. The germline CDR1 and CDR2 sequences are MDHEN and SYDVKM. The trim removed 7 bases at V and 5 bases at J, leaving 10 bases unmatched. The CDR3 runs to 14 residues. CDR3 sequence reads: CASINRGDKETQYF. As DNA, the CDR3 is TGTGCCAGCATTAACAGGGGCGATAAGGAGACCCAGTACTTC. The whole variable domain, filled in from reference TRBV28 and TRBJ2-5, reads DVKVTQSSRYLVKRTGEKVFLECVQDMDHENMFWYRQDPGLGLRLIYFSYDVKMKEKGDIPEGYSVSREKKERFSLILESASTNQTSMYLCASINRGDKETQYFGPGTRLLVL.